The 18 T cell receptor beta chains below all came from one sample that was sequenced in a study of T cells in Graves' hyperthyroidism and ophthalmopathy. RNA transcripts gave rise to amplified TCR beta CDR3 regions. First-round RT-PCR with HTBI primers amplified the TCR CDR3 region. TCRdb analysed the multiplex PCR reads with MiXCR anew, one entry per CDR3 protein. Counted here are hundreds of thousands of distinct CDR3 sequences, around 15% occurring once; the ten biggest clones make up 3.5% to 4.5%. The sample comprised blood. Every receptor here comes from a woman aged 35 to 49 with Graves' ophthalmopathy.

This clonotype came up many times. V usage is TRBV6-2 or TRBV6-3 and J usage is TRBJ1-1; no reliable D call. The CDR3 length is 15 residues. V shed 7 bases and J shed 2 bases, with 17 bases lying between them. Germline CDR1 reads MNHEY; CDR2 reads SVGEGT. The CDR3 DNA reads as TGTGCCAGCAACGACCCTTCAGGAGTAAACACTGAAGCTTTCTTT. Its translation: CASNDPSGVNTEAFF.

This clonotype has at least ten counts. The chain employs TRBV20-1 and TRBJ1-3; TRBD1 matches at 8 bases. V gave up 5 bases and J gave up 4 bases; unmatched junction bases: 1. The CDR3 runs 12 residues. Germline assignment: CDR1 DFQATT and CDR2 SNEGSKA (reference sequence). The CDR3 DNA reads TGCAGTGCTCGGACAGGGGGAAACACCATATATTTT. Protein: CSARTGGNTIYF.

This clonotype was counted only a few times. This chain links TRBV12-3 or TRBV12-4 with TRBJ2-3; tentative D call: TRBD1 (5 bases). The V and J ends lost 3 bases and 5 bases respectively, with 12 bases between them. The CDR3 has 14 amino acids. CDR3 nucleotide sequence: TGTGCCAGCAGTTTTCGTCAGGGTGGAGATACGCAGTATTTT. It encodes CASSFRQGGDTQYF.

This clonotype was observed a handful of times. The rearrangement links TRBV28 to TRBJ2-3; 9 bases align to TRBD1. After removal of 6 bases from V and 2 bases from J, the junction contained 12 bases not matched to a gene. Germline CDR1 MDHEN, CDR2 SYDVKM. CDR3 size: 17 residues. In DNA form, the CDR3 reads TGTGCCAGCAGCCTAAGCGAGGGGACAGGGATCACAGATACGCAGTATTTT. Its translation is CASSLSEGTGITDTQYF.

The sample holds many counts of this clonotype. CDR3 residues: CASNSGLRGKQYF. The CDR3 bases are TGTGCCAGCAATTCTGGGTTGAGGGGGAAGCAGTACTTC. The chain has TRBV28 and TRBJ2-7; D might be TRBD1 (6 bases). Deletions cut 7 bases from V and 8 bases from J, with 18 bases between. This CDR3 comprises 13 residues. The germline CDR1 and CDR2 sequences are MDHEN and SYDVKM.

The table lists this clonotype with many counts. The junction departs from the called germline gene at one end, perhaps through a read error. The V and J genes are TRBV7-7 and TRBJ2-5; weak D call: TRBD2 (6 bases). Germline-derived CDR1 and CDR2 are SSHAT and FNYEAQ (reference sequence). This CDR3 is built from 16 residues. DNA of the CDR3: TGTGCTAGCAGCTTAGAGTTGGCGGCTAGCGATGAGACCCAGTACTTC. This sequence encodes CASSLELAASDETQYF. The full variable domain, its missing parts supplied by reference TRBV7-7 and TRBJ2-5, is GAGVSQSPRYKVTKRGQDVTLRCDPISSHATLYWYQQALGQGPEFLTYFNYEAQPDKSGLPSDRFSAERPEGSISTLTIQRTEQRDSAMYRCASSLELAASDETQYFGPGTRLLVL.

This clonotype came up many times. The gene calls are TRBV7-2 and TRBJ2-7; TRBD2 might be the D (6 bases). There are 14 residues in the CDR3. V was cut by 5 bases and J by 4 bases, with 15 bases left in between. Per the germline V gene, CDR1 is SGHTA and CDR2 is FQGNSA. CDR3 sequence (DNA): TGTGCCAGCAGCCGTGTTGGAAGCGGGTACGAGCAGTACTTC. Encoded protein: CASSRVGSGYEQYF. Full variable domain (missing parts from reference TRBV7-2 and TRBJ2-7): GAGVSQSPSNKVTEKGKDVELRCDPISGHTALYWYRQSLGQGLEFLIYFQGNSAPDKSGLPSDRFSAERTGGSVSTLTIQRTQQEDSAVYLCASSRVGSGYEQYFGPGTRLTVT.

V usage is TRBV20-1 and J usage is TRBJ2-7, with 10 bases aligning to TRBD2. The V gene end was trimmed by 3 bases and the J gene end by 2 bases; junction bases not matched to a gene: 7. The CDR3 covers 15 residues. CDR1 is DFQATT, CDR2 SNEGSKA, per germline (reference sequence). The CDR3: CSARDIAGGTYEQYF. In nucleotides, the CDR3 is TGCAGTGCTAGGGACATAGCGGGAGGAACCTACGAGCAGTACTTC.

This clonotype was detected many times. CDR3: CASSVGREEAFF. CDR3 nucleotides: TGTGCCAGCTCAGTGGGGCGCGAAGAAGCTTTCTTT. The J gene is TRBJ1-1, the V gene TRBV6-5; tentative D call: TRBD1 (5 bases). V was trimmed by 8 bases and J by 8 bases, leaving 15 bases between them. Germline V lookup: CDR1 MNHEY, CDR2 SVGAGI. This CDR3 is built from 12 residues.

This clonotype was picked up many times. No conserved phenylalanine or tryptophan is present at the end of the CDR3, so a read error is the likely explanation. The chain is built from TRBV28 and TRBJ2-7; D not certain. Per the germline V gene, CDR1 is MDHEN and CDR2 is SYDVKM. The CDR3 has 13 amino acids. Trimming removed 6 bases at V and 2 bases at J, with 11 bases between. The CDR3 loop is CASSPVGPYEQYL. In DNA form, the CDR3 reads TGTGCCAGCAGCCCGGTTGGGCCCTACGAGCAGTACCTC.

This chain joins TRBV4-2 and TRBJ2-2; D remains unclear. Germline V lookup: CDR1 LGHNA, CDR2 YNFKEQ. Trimming pared 0 bases from V and 1 base from J, leaving 12 bases between. This CDR3 has 17 residues. Here the CDR3 reads CASSQEPMIKNTGELFF. The DNA for the CDR3 is TGTGCCAGCAGCCAAGAGCCCATGATCAAGAACACCGGGGAGCTGTTTTTT.

This clonotype has a count of ten or more. J is TRBJ2-7 and V is TRBV27; 7 nucleotides match TRBD1. The CDR3 has 13 residues. With 5 bases clipped from V and 5 bases from J, the junction kept 6 bases outside the gene matches. The germline CDR1 and CDR2 sequences are MNHEY and SMNVEV (reference sequence). For the CDR3, the DNA is TGTGCCAGCAGTACCCGGGACAGACACGAGCAGTACTTC. Its translation: CASSTRDRHEQYF.

This clonotype has a handful of counts. The chain uses TRBV29-1 and TRBJ1-2; TRBD1 matches 7 bases. Germline-derived CDR1 and CDR2 are SQVTM and ANQGSEA. This CDR3 is 12 amino acids long. Losses at the gene ends were 6 bases for V and 4 bases for J; bases not matched to a gene: 5. The CDR3 nucleotides read TGCAGCGTCGACTCAGGGGGCTATGGCTACACCTTC. Its translation: CSVDSGGYGYTF.

This clonotype has ten or more counts. This sequence joins TRBV6-5 and TRBJ2-5; perhaps TRBD1 as D (5 bases). The CDR3 is 14 residues long. V dropped 4 bases and J dropped 1 base, with 10 bases sitting between them. The germline CDR1 and CDR2 sequences are MNHEY and SVGAGI. CDR3 bases: TGTGCCAGCAGTTCTTTAGGGGCCCAAGAGACCCAGTACTTC. Protein product: CASSSLGAQETQYF.

This clonotype was seen repeatedly, ten times or more. J is TRBJ1-2 and V is TRBV2; 7 bases are shared with TRBD1. The CDR3 contains 13 residues. Trimming cost V 7 bases and J 8 bases; bases outside gene matches: 10. Germline lookup yields CDR1 SNHLY and CDR2 FYNNEI. CDR3: CASTPDRAQGYTF. CDR3 sequence (DNA): TGTGCCAGCACCCCCGACAGGGCCCAAGGCTACACCTTC.

This clonotype has a count of ten or more. The chain joins TRBV9 to TRBJ1-2; 7 nucleotides match TRBD1. The CDR3 is 14 residues long. Germline lookup yields CDR1 SGDLS and CDR2 YYNGEE. Trimming at V came to 1 base and at J to 3 bases, leaving 3 bases not matched to a gene. The CDR3 DNA reads TGTGCCAGCAGCGTAACAGGGGCTTACTATGGCTACACCTTC. It yields the protein CASSVTGAYYGYTF.

This sequence joins TRBV12-3 or TRBV12-4 and TRBJ1-1; D is perhaps TRBD1 (5 bases). The CDR3 contains 13 residues. V was clipped by 6 bases and J by 6 bases, with 14 bases between them. CDR3 region: CASRLPGRPEAFF. CDR3 in DNA: TGTGCCAGCAGATTACCAGGGAGGCCTGAAGCTTTCTTT.

The genes are TRBV6-5 and TRBJ2-5; maybe TRBD1 (6 bases). The CDR3 contains 16 residues. Germline loops: CDR1 MNHEY, CDR2 SVGAGI. Trimming pared 4 bases from V and 6 bases from J, leaving 21 bases between. CDR3 nucleotide sequence: TGTGCCAGCAGTTTCTTCCCAGGGGCGCAGGGAAAGACCCAGTACTTC. Translating it yields CASSFFPGAQGKTQYF.